A single T cell receptor beta chain is shown here with its context. Its antigen is still unknown. The PCR had 60 Vbeta and 13 Jbeta primers. Some clones are missing from TCRdb's copy, which holds only in-frame ones; the method was immunoSEQ multiplex PCR. Found here are 110,000 to 150,000 clones, approximately 80% of them singletons; the top ten hold roughly 4.2%. These data originate in a study of cytomegalovirus exposure and HLA in healthy donors. Study outcomes and limitations: Most observed TCR sequences were rare, whereas some public TCRs were detected in many donors.

Sampled while nominally healthy, donors likely had unrecorded immune exposures. The sequence derives from a male donor in good health and CMV-seronegative. Material for sequencing was PBMCs.

The DNA of the CDR3 is TGTGCCAGCAGCCCTGGCGGGGGGAATAGGCAGTACTTC. Encoded protein: CASSPGGGNRQYF. The chain is built from TRBV6-5 and TRBJ2-7; TRBD2 matches at 8 bases. Germline assignment: CDR1 MNHEY and CDR2 SVGAGI. This CDR3 has 13 amino acids. V was pared by 6 bases and J by 9 bases, with 10 bases of the junction left unmatched.